The clone carrying this T cell receptor (beta chain) appeared a single time. The sample comes from a study of CD8 T cells in Susac syndrome. Germline CDR1 is SQVTM and CDR2 is ANQGSEA. The CDR3 loop spans 11 amino acids. Trimming removed 7 bases from V and 8 bases from J, with 14 bases in between. Random hexamers were used to reverse transcribe the RNA input (about 0.5 to 1 ug). MiXCR was run by TCRdb on the immunoSEQ multiplex PCR reads, yielding one entry per CDR3 protein. The data show 200,000 to 300,000 distinct CDR3 sequences, with about 96% seen just once and 0.1% held by the top ten. Material for sequencing was CD4+ T cells from PBMCs. The TCR was taken from a human donor with Susac syndrome. This chain connects TRBV29-1 to TRBJ1-2; D is unclear. CDR3 sequence: CSAAKGWGYTF. The DNA for the CDR3 is TGCAGCGCCGCAAAAGGTTGGGGCTACACCTTC. Complete variable domain (other parts from reference TRBV29-1 and TRBJ1-2): SAVISQKPSRDICQRGTSLTIQCQVDSQVTMMFWYRQQPGQSLTLIATANQGSEATYESGFVIDKFPISRPNLTFSTLTVSNMSPEDSSIYLCSAAKGWGYTFGSGTRLTVV.